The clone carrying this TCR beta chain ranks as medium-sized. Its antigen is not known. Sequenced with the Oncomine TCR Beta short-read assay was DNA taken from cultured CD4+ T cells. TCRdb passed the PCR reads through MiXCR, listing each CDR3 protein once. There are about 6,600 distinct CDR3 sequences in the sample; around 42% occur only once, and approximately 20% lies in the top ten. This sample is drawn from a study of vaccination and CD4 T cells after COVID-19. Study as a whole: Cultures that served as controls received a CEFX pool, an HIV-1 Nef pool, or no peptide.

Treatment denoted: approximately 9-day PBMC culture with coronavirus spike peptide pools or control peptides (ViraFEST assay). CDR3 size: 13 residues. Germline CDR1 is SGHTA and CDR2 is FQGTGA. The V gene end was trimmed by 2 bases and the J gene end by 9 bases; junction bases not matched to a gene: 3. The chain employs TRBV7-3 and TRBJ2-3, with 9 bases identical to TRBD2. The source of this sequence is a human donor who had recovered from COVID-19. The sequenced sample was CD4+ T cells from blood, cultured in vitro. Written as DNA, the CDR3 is TGTGCCAGCAGCTTAGGAACTAGCGGGACGCAGTATTTT. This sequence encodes CASSLGTSGTQYF.